What follows are 9 T cell receptor beta chains derived from one specimen sequenced in a study of control samples from healthy donors and cancer patients (dated by TCRdb to 2018 to 2021). Preparation of the library involved the immunoSEQ multiplex PCR assay. TCRdb holds this immuneACCESS table with in-frame rearrangements only. Some clones are missing; in checked studies, unresolved V genes explain under half, and the rest has no known cause. The sample table holds about 45,000 clones, of which approximately 89% were seen once. Around 23% of the sample comes from the top ten. Sequencing was done on a sample of PBMCs. These TCRs come from a woman in her thirties or forties with head and neck cancer.

The chain joins TRBV11-3 to TRBJ2-3; 9 nucleotides match TRBD1. CDR3 size: 15 residues. V trimming: 5 bases; J trimming: 4 bases; junction bases outside the gene matches: 7. Per the germline V gene, CDR1 is SGHNT and CDR2 is YENEEA. The CDR3 DNA follows: TGTGCCAGCAGCAAGAGGACAGGGGTGGCAGATACGCAGTATTTT. Residues: CASSKRTGVADTQYF.

The V and J genes are TRBV10-3 and TRBJ2-5; 14 bases are a match to TRBD2. The CDR3 has 17 amino acids. Germline assignment: CDR1 ENHRY and CDR2 SYGVKD. Trimming took 6 bases from V and 0 from J; bases not matched to a gene: 6. The DNA for the CDR3 is TGTGCCATCAGGCGGACTAGCGGGGGGATCAACCAAGAGACCCAGTACTTC. Amino acid sequence: CAIRRTSGGINQETQYF.

The chain recombines TRBV5-4 with TRBJ1-2; 8 bases agree with TRBD1. CDR1 is SGHNT, CDR2 YYREEE, per germline (reference sequence). The CDR3 covers 13 residues. V lost 2 bases, J lost 4 bases, and 1 base stayed unmatched. CDR3 in amino acids: CASSFDRGYGYTF. The CDR3 DNA follows: TGTGCCAGCAGCTTCGACAGGGGCTATGGCTACACCTTC.

The chain carries TRBV24-1 and TRBJ2-3; D is perhaps TRBD1 or TRBD2 (5 bases each). The CDR3 extends over 14 amino acids. Trimming took off 9 bases at V and 4 bases at J, with 16 bases between the two ends. Germline CDR1 KGHDR, CDR2 SFDVKD. The CDR3 DNA follows: TGTGCCACCTCCGCGGTTGGGGGATCAGATACGCAGTATTTT. Its translation: CATSAVGGSDTQYF.

This chain joins TRBV27 and TRBJ2-2; D is perhaps TRBD2 (7 bases). Trimming shortened V by 8 bases and J by 5 bases, and 12 bases separated the two germline ends. This CDR3 is 13 amino acids long. Germline loops: CDR1 MNHEY, CDR2 SMNVEV (reference sequence). CDR3 residues: CASGGAGTGELFF. The CDR3 DNA reads as TGTGCCAGCGGGGGGGCAGGGACCGGGGAGCTGTTTTTT.

This clone occurred a few times. This chain connects TRBV20-1 to TRBJ1-5; TRBD1 matches 8 bases. The V segment lost 3 bases and the J segment 5 bases; nucleotides outside the gene matches: 6. The CDR3 is 14 residues long. Germline CDR1 and CDR2: DFQATT and SNEGSKA (reference sequence). This CDR3 is CSASTGGRDQPQHF. The CDR3 DNA follows: TGCAGTGCTAGTACAGGGGGGAGAGATCAGCCCCAGCATTTT.

V gene TRBV19 combines with J gene TRBJ1-2; 8 positions agree with TRBD1. The germline V gene has CDR1 LNHDA and CDR2 SQIVND (reference sequence). The CDR3 is 14 amino acids. After removal of 6 bases from V and 4 bases from J, the junction contained 7 bases not matched to a gene. The CDR3: CASSDRGGSYGYTF. The CDR3 DNA sequence: TGTGCCAGTAGCGACAGGGGTGGAAGCTATGGCTACACCTTC.

This clone was detected only once. The chain is built from TRBV10-3 and TRBJ1-1; D unresolved. From germline, CDR1 is ENHRY and CDR2 SYGVKD. V was shortened by 7 bases and J by 4 bases, with 13 bases between the two germline ends. The CDR3 consists of 13 residues. The CDR3 sequence: CAIMREGGTEAFF. The DNA of the CDR3 is TGTGCCATCATGAGGGAGGGTGGCACTGAAGCTTTCTTT.

The gene calls are TRBV18 and TRBJ1-1; no reliable D call. The CDR3 consists of 14 residues. Germline CDR1 and CDR2: KGHSH and LQKENI. The V and J ends lost 3 bases and 4 bases respectively, with 12 bases between them. This chain's CDR3 is CASSPSSVRTEAFF. CDR3 bases: TGTGCCAGCTCACCGTCGTCGGTCCGCACTGAAGCTTTCTTT.